This TCR beta chain was recovered during a study of blood T cell repertoires in COVID-19. The wider study: PBMCs, B-cell-depleted T cells, or T cells provided the cDNA or gDNA that made up the material.

Among Cohort 3 donors, those recovered had two negative PCRs, clearance, or symptom resolution. There are 15 residues in the CDR3. The germline V gene encodes CDR1 MDHEN and CDR2 SYDVKM. The V end lost 4 bases, the J end lost 4 bases, and 16 bases lay between the germline ends. The table lists this clone with a few counts. Per the original data handling: Nucleated cell number was recorded as an estimate derived from reference gene primer amplification. The method was immunoSEQ multiplex PCR; TCRdb's version includes in-frame clones alone and lacks a portion of them. From that table come the V and J calls and clone size; the DNA was used to work out D and trimming. The profile covers about 250,000 clones, with approximately 83% appearing a single time and 3.5% to 4.5% taken by the ten largest.

This TCR derives from a young woman who had recovered from COVID-19. The chain uses TRBV28 and TRBJ1-2; D may be TRBD1 (6 bases). The sample was PBMCs or T cells enriched from blood (not recorded which). Written as DNA, the CDR3 is TGTGCCAGCAGTTCTGGCGGGGGCTTTCTCTATGGCTACACCTTC. Its translation: CASSSGGGFLYGYTF.